These 3 T cell receptor beta chains originate from one sample sequenced in a study of tumor and adjacent non-tumor tissue in lung cancer. A modified ARM-PCR protocol with three rounds of nested PCR amplified TCRbeta. MiXCR, run by TCRdb on the multiplex PCR reads, gives a single entry per CDR3 protein. This table has around 71,000 distinct CDR3 sequences, over 55% appearing once. The template was RNA from unsorted bulk tissue. The material sequenced was lung tumor tissue. The receptors derive from a middle-aged woman with non-small cell lung cancer.

In the case of this clonotype: At one of its ends the junction is not consistent with the germline gene, which may arise from a read error. The chain combines TRBV11-2 with TRBJ1-1; no clear D gene. The CDR3 has 14 amino acids. CDR1 is SGHAT and CDR2 is FQNNGV in the germline V gene. The CDR3: CANSSRYGRAEALF. The CDR3 region has the DNA TGTGCCAACAGCTCGCGGTACGGGCGCGCTGAAGCTCTCTTT.

Notes on this clonotype: A read error may account for a junction end that differs from germline. The rearrangement uses TRBV4-1 and TRBJ2-5, with D perhaps matching TRBD1 or TRBD2 (5 bases each). Germline V gene data show CDR1 as MGHRA and CDR2 as YSYEKL. The CDR3 length is 15 residues. In DNA form, the CDR3 reads TGCGCCAGCAGCCATGATAGGGACGGGGCCGAGACCCAATACTTC. Encoded protein: CASSHDRDGAETQYF.

This clonotype was counted a few times. V gene TRBV20-1 combines with J gene TRBJ2-6; 9 positions match TRBD2. CDR3 size: 18 residues. CDR1 is DFQATT and CDR2 is SNEGSKA in the germline V gene (reference sequence). With V trimmed by 6 bases and J by 2 bases, 14 bases remained unmatched. The chain's CDR3 is CSAPIRGLASTGANVLTF. The CDR3 region has the DNA TGCAGTGCCCCGATCCGGGGACTAGCAAGCACTGGGGCCAACGTCCTGACTTTC.